The 2 T cell receptor beta chains reported below all come from one sample, sequenced in a study of human T cells and chemical hapten exposure. TCRdb re-called the RACE reads through MiXCR, storing one row per CDR3 protein. The sample holds roughly 75,000 distinct CDR3 sequences, 8.6% seen once. Noted time point: healthy volunteer bleed at 6 weeks. Someone pulled total RNA out of unfractionated whole blood. The sequencing input was whole blood. These receptor sequences come from a female donor in good health. Some clones in this sample may be carry-over from other donors' samples.

This clonotype was found many times. The chain employs TRBV7-6 and TRBJ1-5; D gene ambiguous. Germline V gene data show CDR1 as SGHVS and CDR2 as FNYEAQ. Trimming removed 1 base at V and 2 bases at J, with 6 bases between. The CDR3 covers 14 residues. CDR3 DNA sequence: TGTGCCAGCAGCTTAGGCACAGGCAATCAGCCCCAGCATTTT. It is translated as CASSLGTGNQPQHF.

This clonotype occurred many times. The J gene is TRBJ2-7, the V gene TRBV10-3, with D tentatively TRBD1 or TRBD2 (6 bases each). The CDR3 runs to 12 residues. The V and J ends lost 8 bases and 7 bases respectively, with 15 bases between them. Germline V gene lookup returns CDR1 ENHRY and CDR2 SYGVKD. As DNA, the CDR3 is TGTGCCATCGAGGGGGGAAAAAAGGAGCAGTACTTC. Residues: CAIEGGKKEQYF.